Reported below is one T cell receptor (beta chain). The data stem from a study of cytomegalovirus exposure and HLA in healthy donors. With 60 Vbeta and 13 Jbeta primers, the PCR was carried out. TCRdb's table, derived via immunoSEQ multiplex PCR, lists solely in-frame clones and lacks some. The sample shows 150,000 to 200,000 clones, roughly 73% of them seen only once. CDR3 length: 17 residues. The V segment lost 6 bases and the J segment 0 bases; nucleotides outside the gene matches: 10. Germline CDR1 and CDR2: ENHRY and SYGVKD. Input material: PBMCs. The TCR was taken from a woman in her forties in good health and CMV-seropositive. The chain couples TRBV10-3 to TRBJ2-4; 8 bases map to TRBD1. CDR3 DNA sequence: TGTGCCATCAGACCGGACAGGGCCGTTATAGCCAAAAACATTCAGTACTTC. As protein: CAIRPDRAVIAKNIQYF.